Reported below is one T cell receptor beta chain. Its specificity is not known. The sample is drawn from a study of cytomegalovirus exposure and HLA in healthy donors. Study-wide points: Rare TCR sequences predominated, though certain public TCRs were found in many donors.

Generated by immunoSEQ multiplex PCR, the TCRdb table keeps only in-frame clones and is missing some. Of around 180,000 clones in the sample, about four fifths were seen once. The specimen was PBMCs. This TCR was sampled from a man younger than 35 in good health and CMV-seropositive.

The CDR3 nucleotides are TGTGCCAGCAGCTGGACAGGGGGCAACGAGCAGTTCTTC. Its translation is CASSWTGGNEQFF. The rearrangement links TRBV5-6 to TRBJ2-1; 11 nucleotides line up with TRBD1. This CDR3 comprises 13 residues. The ends lost 3 bases at V and 10 bases at J; junction bases unmatched: 3. Germline V gene data show CDR1 as SGHDT and CDR2 as YYEEEE. The variable domain in full, completed from reference TRBV5-6 and TRBJ2-1, reads DAGVTQSPTHLIKTRGQQVTLRCSPKSGHDTVSWYQQALGQGPQFIFQYYEEEERQRGNFPDRFSGHQFPNYSSELNVNALLLGDSALYLCASSWTGGNEQFFGPGTRLTVL.